This is a list of T cell receptor beta chains from one sample in a study of glioma-infiltrating T cells after dendritic cell vaccination. The repertoire was sequenced with immunoSEQ multiplex PCR; TCRdb's copy has only in-frame clones and lacks some. The table lists 90,000 to 100,000 clones, 79% of them singletons. The starting material was blood, obtained before dendritic cell vaccination. The receptors derive from a human donor with glioblastoma. Both conserved end residues are part of each CDR3. Each record gives: clone size, J gene, V gene, D gene, CDR3 protein, CDR3 DNA. The D gene is left open where the match is weak. The size field is filled for only some rows; it gives once, few, many or a size class.

once TRBJ1-2 TRBV5-4 . CASSLGGQAQGGYTF TGTGCCAGCAGCTTGGGGGGACAAGCCCAAGGGGGCTACACCTTC
few TRBJ2-1 TRBV5-1 TRBD2 CASSSLAGSSYNEQFF TGCGCCAGCAGCTCATTAGCGGGGAGCTCCTACAATGAGCAGTTCTTC
few TRBJ2-1 TRBV4-1 TRBD2 CASSPTGGGPSSYNEQFF TGCGCCAGCAGCCCCACAGGCGGGGGGCCTAGCTCCTACAATGAGCAGTTCTTC
. TRBJ2-1 TRBV9 TRBD1 CASSPRGVQGAGNEQFF TGTGCCAGCAGCCCCCGAGGGGTACAGGGGGCAGGTAATGAGCAGTTCTTC
. TRBJ2-7 TRBV7-9 . CASSFSGLDEQYF TGTGCCAGCAGCTTTTCGGGGTTAGACGAGCAGTACTTC
few TRBJ2-2 TRBV5-1 . CASSLPGTLNTGELFF TGCGCCAGCAGCCTCCCCGGGACTTTGAACACCGGGGAGCTGTTTTTT
. TRBJ2-1 TRBV5-4 TRBD2 CASSLGGKLANDEQFF TGTGCCAGCAGCTTGGGAGGGAAACTAGCGAACGATGAGCAGTTCTTC
few TRBJ2-6 TRBV27 TRBD2 CASKAGTTGANVLTF TGTGCCAGCAAGGCGGGGACTACTGGGGCCAACGTCCTGACTTTC
few TRBJ1-1 TRBV19 . CASKSGGNTEAFF TGTGCCAGTAAATCCGGGGGGAACACTGAAGCTTTCTTT
. TRBJ1-1 TRBV28 . CASINAGPEAFF TGTGCCAGCATAAACGCAGGGCCAGAAGCTTTCTTT
few TRBJ1-1 TRBV6-6 TRBD1 CAGGTGGNAEAFF TGTGCCGGAGGGACAGGTGGGAACGCTGAAGCTTTCTTT
. TRBJ2-1 TRBV5-6 . CASSLEPSSYNEQFF TGTGCCAGCAGCTTGGAGCCCTCCTCCTACAATGAGCAGTTCTTC
once TRBJ1-2 TRBV5-1 . CASSLAADTTTNYGYTF TGCGCCAGCAGCTTGGCCGCGGACACAACAACTAACTATGGCTACACCTTC
. TRBJ1-3 TRBV5-1 . CASSLFAPTGISGNTIYF TGCGCCAGCAGCTTATTCGCCCCGACAGGCATCTCTGGAAACACCATATATTTT
. TRBJ1-5 TRBV6-6 . CASSPTGLSSQPQHF TGTGCCAGCAGCCCGACAGGTTTAAGTTCTCAGCCCCAGCATTTT
. TRBJ1-1 TRBV11-1 TRBD1 CASILTGATEAFF TGTGCCAGCATCTTAACAGGGGCCACTGAAGCTTTCTTT
. TRBJ1-2 TRBV10-2 . CASSQGFSGYTF TGCGCCAGTTCACAGGGTTTTTCTGGCTACACCTTC
. TRBJ1-6 TRBV2 . CASSEAGQGIISSPLHF TGTGCCAGCAGTGAAGCAGGTCAGGGGATTATTAGTTCACCCCTCCACTTT
. TRBJ1-4 TRBV6-6 . CASSYLRDEKNLFF TGTGCCAGCAGTTACTTGAGAGATGAGAAAAACCTGTTTTTT
. TRBJ1-4 TRBV5-1 . CASSPSRTLEKLFF TGCGCCAGCAGCCCTAGTCGGACACTTGAAAAACTGTTTTTT
. TRBJ2-7 TRBV5-6 TRBD1 CASSSRTGTIYEQYF TGTGCCAGCAGCTCGCGGACAGGGACAATCTACGAGCAGTACTTC
. TRBJ2-7 TRBV11-2 TRBD1 CASSFRGTGPYEQYF TGTGCCAGCAGCTTTCGAGGGACAGGTCCCTACGAGCAGTACTTC
. TRBJ2-5 TRBV5-6 TRBD1 CATRRQGAGETQYF TGTGCCACCCGTCGACAGGGGGCAGGAGAGACCCAGTACTTC
. TRBJ1-3 TRBV5-1 . CASSLSHGSSGNTIYF TGCGCCAGCAGCTTGTCGCACGGGAGCTCTGGAAACACCATATATTTT
once TRBJ2-5 TRBV7-2 . CASSFNPGETQYF TGTGCCAGCAGCTTCAACCCGGGAGAGACCCAGTACTTC
. TRBJ1-5 TRBV30 . CAWSVSGGAVGQPQHF TGTGCCTGGAGTGTATCGGGGGGGGCGGTGGGACAGCCCCAGCATTTT
. TRBJ1-2 TRBV30 . CAWSSGQWYGYTF TGTGCCTGGAGTAGCGGACAGTGGTATGGCTACACCTTC
. TRBJ1-2 TRBV27 . CASSSVRDYGYTF TGTGCCAGCAGTTCGGTCCGAGATTATGGCTACACCTTC
. TRBJ2-7 TRBV18 TRBD2 CASSQQRDSYEQYF TGTGCCAGCTCACAACAGCGGGACTCCTACGAGCAGTACTTC
few TRBJ1-2 TRBV5-1 . CASSRGPGEGYTF TGCGCCAGCAGCCGCGGACCGGGGGAGGGCTACACCTTC
. TRBJ2-7 TRBV11-2 . CASRGSSYEQYF TGTGCCAGCAGGGGCAGCTCCTACGAGCAGTACTTC
. TRBJ1-2 TRBV30 . CAWSVHGGRYGYTF TGTGCCTGGAGTGTACATGGGGGGAGATATGGCTACACCTTC
. TRBJ2-1 TRBV5-1 TRBD2 CASMRAGANEQFF TGCGCCAGCATGCGTGCGGGAGCTAATGAGCAGTTCTTC
once TRBJ1-1 TRBV18 TRBD1 CASSLDREAFF TGTGCCAGCTCCTTGGACAGGGAAGCTTTCTTT
. TRBJ1-5 TRBV6-1 TRBD1 CASSEALPDRGHNQPQHF TGTGCCAGCAGTGAAGCGCTTCCGGACAGGGGACATAATCAGCCCCAGCATTTT
. TRBJ1-2 TRBV20-1 . CSATHRDGYTF TGCAGTGCTACCCACAGGGATGGCTACACCTTC
many TRBJ2-7 TRBV10-3 TRBD2 CAISERLAEGHEQYF TGTGCCATCAGTGAGAGGCTAGCGGAGGGCCACGAGCAGTACTTC
once TRBJ2-7 TRBV7-6 TRBD2 CASSSSGGAVEQYF TGTGCCAGCAGCTCTAGCGGGGGGGCCGTCGAGCAGTACTTC
. TRBJ1-2 TRBV2 TRBD1 CASRPGTGHGYTF TGTGCCAGCAGGCCCGGGACAGGACATGGCTACACCTTC
. TRBJ1-2 TRBV13 TRBD1 CASSSGQGFYGYTF TGTGCCAGCAGCTCAGGACAGGGCTTCTATGGCTACACCTTC
. TRBJ2-1 TRBV6-6 TRBD1 CASSRPGQGTDEQFF TGTGCCAGCAGCCGCCCGGGACAGGGTACGGATGAGCAGTTCTTC
. TRBJ2-7 TRBV6-5 . CASTQEGREEQYF TGTGCCAGCACCCAAGAGGGACGGGAGGAGCAGTACTTC
. TRBJ1-6 TRBV6-1 . CASSDTGFSDSPLHF TGTGCCAGCAGCGATACAGGGTTTTCTGATTCACCCCTCCACTTT
few TRBJ2-7 TRBV10-3 TRBD2 CAINTGTSGDHYYEQYF TGTGCCATCAATACCGGGACTAGCGGGGACCATTACTACGAGCAGTACTTC
. TRBJ2-1 TRBV27 TRBD2 CASSLTGPVREWYNEQFF TGTGCCAGCAGTTTAACGGGGCCCGTGCGGGAGTGGTACAATGAGCAGTTCTTC
. TRBJ2-7 TRBV5-1 TRBD2 CASAIQGTGGAGGFLDEQYF TGCGCCAGCGCTATCCAGGGGACGGGCGGAGCGGGAGGTTTTTTGGACGAGCAGTACTTC
. TRBJ1-1 TRBV5-1 . CASSSEVRNEAFF TGCGCCAGCAGCTCAGAGGTCCGGAATGAAGCTTTCTTT
. TRBJ2-7 TRBV27 TRBD1 CASSFGTGGASYEQYF TGTGCCAGCAGTTTTGGGACAGGGGGCGCCTCCTACGAGCAGTACTTC
. TRBJ1-6 TRBV6-5 TRBD1 CASKVDRVNSPLHF TGTGCCAGCAAGGTCGACAGGGTCAACTCACCCCTCCACTTT
. TRBJ2-2 TRBV15 TRBD1 CATTPGQVNTGELFF TGTGCCACCACCCCGGGACAGGTCAACACCGGGGAGCTGTTTTTT
once TRBJ1-2 TRBV6-5 . CASTQGGERRWGYTF TGTGCCAGCACCCAGGGAGGGGAAAGAAGGTGGGGCTACACCTTC
. TRBJ2-7 TRBV27 TRBD2 CASSSLLAASREQYF TGTGCCAGCAGTTCCCTACTAGCGGCCTCCCGCGAGCAGTACTTC
. TRBJ2-3 TRBV27 TRBD2 CASSKRGLAGSTDTQYF TGTGCCAGCAGTAAACGGGGACTAGCGGGAAGCACAGATACGCAGTATTTT